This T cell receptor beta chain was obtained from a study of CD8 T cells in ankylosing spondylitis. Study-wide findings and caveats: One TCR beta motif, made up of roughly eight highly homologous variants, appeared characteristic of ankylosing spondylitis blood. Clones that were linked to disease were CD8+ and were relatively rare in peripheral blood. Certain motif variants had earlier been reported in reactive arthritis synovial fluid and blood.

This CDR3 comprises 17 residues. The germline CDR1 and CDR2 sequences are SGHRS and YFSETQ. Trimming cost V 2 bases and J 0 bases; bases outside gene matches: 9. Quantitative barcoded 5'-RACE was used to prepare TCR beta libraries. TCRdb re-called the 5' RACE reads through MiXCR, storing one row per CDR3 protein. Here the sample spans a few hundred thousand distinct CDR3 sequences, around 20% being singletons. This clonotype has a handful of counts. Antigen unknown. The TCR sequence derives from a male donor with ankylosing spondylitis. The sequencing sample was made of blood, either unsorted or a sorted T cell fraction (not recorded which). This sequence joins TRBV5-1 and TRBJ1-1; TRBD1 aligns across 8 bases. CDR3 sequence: CASSFPGGANVNTEAFF. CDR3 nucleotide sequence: TGCGCCAGCAGCTTCCCAGGGGGCGCGAATGTGAACACTGAAGCTTTCTTT.